This TCR beta chain is from a study of blood T cell repertoires in COVID-19. The overall study: Whether acute or convalescent, the COVID-19 samples came from the United States, Italy and Spain.

Data came from immunoSEQ multiplex PCR; TCRdb stores just in-frame clones and leaves some out. The repertoire includes approximately 490,000 clones, 75% to 90% of them detected once, and under 9.5% sits in the top ten. Individuals drawn from 24 US areas were roughly 18 to 100 years old. In Cohort 3, a recovered donor had either two negative PCRs, clearance, or symptom resolution. Sequences were obtained from PBMCs or T cells enriched from blood (not recorded which). The source is a woman in her sixties who had recovered from COVID-19.

This CDR3 reads CASSVRQGTNEQFF. CDR3 coding DNA: TGTGCCAGCAGCGTCAGACAGGGTACGAATGAGCAGTTCTTC. The rearrangement uses TRBV9 and TRBJ2-1; TRBD1 agrees at 7 bases. The CDR3 sequence is 14 residues long. The V gene end was trimmed by 2 bases and the J gene end by 7 bases; junction bases not matched to a gene: 6. Looked up from germline, CDR1 is SGDLS and CDR2 is YYNGEE.